These 21 T cell receptor beta chains share one sample of origin, sequenced in a study of OX40 agonist ivuxolimab in advanced cancers. TCRdb's table, derived via immunoSEQ multiplex PCR, lists solely in-frame clones and lacks some. The sample lists about 53,000 clones, roughly 83% seen once, with approximately 4.2% in the top ten. Sample: CD4+ or CD8+ T cells sorted from blood, taken in a trial of the OX40 agonist ivuxolimab. These receptors all come from an adult with an advanced solid tumor such as melanoma, head and neck, liver or kidney cancer.

CDR3 amino acids: CASSHLTRGSYNEQFF. CDR3 DNA: TGCGCCAGCAGCCATCTGACTAGAGGGTCCTACAATGAGCAGTTCTTC. This rearrangement joins TRBV5-1 to TRBJ2-1; weak D call: TRBD2 (6 bases). Per germline, CDR1 SGHRS and CDR2 YFSETQ. Trimming pared 4 bases from V and 1 base from J, leaving 15 bases between. The CDR3 runs 16 residues.

This sequence joins TRBV11-3 and TRBJ2-7, with 9 bases fitting TRBD2. After removal of 1 base from V and 2 bases from J, the junction contained 6 bases not matched to a gene. Germline V gives CDR1 SGHNT, CDR2 YENEEA. This CDR3 is built from 16 residues. CDR3 loop: CASSLVVAGVTYEQYF. DNA of the CDR3: TGTGCCAGCAGCTTAGTGGTAGCGGGAGTAACCTACGAGCAGTACTTC.

The V gene is TRBV10-2, the J gene TRBJ2-2; D tentatively fits TRBD1 or TRBD2 (5 bases each). Germline V gives CDR1 WSHSY, CDR2 SAAADI. This CDR3 region has 14 residues. The ends were cut back, 6 bases at V and 1 base at J, with 9 bases in the middle. The DNA for the CDR3 is TGCGCCAGCAGAAGGGACGTGAACACCGGGGAGCTGTTTTTT. Translation: CASRRDVNTGELFF.

The rearrangement links TRBV5-5 to TRBJ1-1; D unclear. Germline V gene sequence: CDR1 SGHKS, CDR2 YYEKEE (reference sequence). This CDR3 is built from 14 residues. V lost 0 bases and J lost 2, with 8 bases in between. The CDR3 DNA sequence: TGTGCCAGCAGCTTGGGACCGACAAACACTGAAGCTTTCTTT. Its translation is CASSLGPTNTEAFF.

This clone was seen more than once but under ten times. In DNA form, the CDR3 reads TGTGCCAGCAGCTTCAGTGCCGCTGGAAACACCATATATTTT. This translates into CASSFSAAGNTIYF. The gene calls are TRBV7-6 and TRBJ1-3, with D unclear. The CDR3 is 14 amino acids. V was trimmed by 3 bases and J by 2 bases, leaving 8 bases between them. The germline gives CDR1 SGHVS, CDR2 FNYEAQ.

This sequence joins TRBV6-5 and TRBJ1-1, with D perhaps matching TRBD1 (5 bases). Germline assignment: CDR1 MNHEY and CDR2 SVGAGI. The ends were cut back, 10 bases at V and 2 bases at J, with 17 bases in the middle. CDR3 length: 14 residues. The CDR3 protein is CATAEGRANTEAFF. CDR3 nucleotide sequence: TGTGCCACCGCCGAGGGCAGGGCTAACACTGAAGCTTTCTTT.

The J gene is TRBJ2-7, the V gene TRBV7-2; no reliable D call. Germline assignment: CDR1 SGHTA and CDR2 FQGNSA. V was pared by 5 bases and J by 0 bases, with 5 bases between. The CDR3 extends over 12 amino acids. Here the CDR3 reads CASSQSSYEQYF. DNA of the CDR3: TGTGCCAGCAGCCAGAGCTCCTACGAGCAGTACTTC.

The gene calls are TRBV27 and TRBJ2-2; 10 bases are shared with TRBD2. Germline CDR1 reads MNHEY; CDR2 reads SMNVEV (reference sequence). The CDR3 has 16 amino acids. The J segment lost 5 bases and the V segment lost 5 bases, leaving 8 bases of the junction unmatched. The CDR3 bases are TGTGCCAGCAGTCTAAAGCGGGGGGGCCCAACCGGGGAGCTGTTTTTT. Translating it yields CASSLKRGGPTGELFF.

The genes are TRBV7-2 and TRBJ2-4; 13 bases are a match to TRBD2. V lost 5 bases and J lost 6; bases outside the gene matches: 13. Germline V gene data show CDR1 as SGHTA and CDR2 as FQGNSA. CDR3 length equals 18 residues. The CDR3 region has the DNA TGTGCCAGCAGCCCCCCGGCGGGACTAGCGGGGAGGGGAAACATTCAGTACTTC. It is translated as CASSPPAGLAGRGNIQYF.

V and J are TRBV7-6 and TRBJ2-7, with 7 bases that match TRBD2. The CDR3 covers 15 residues. The trim removed 5 bases at V and 0 bases at J, leaving 7 bases unmatched. Germline V lookup: CDR1 SGHVS, CDR2 FNYEAQ. CDR3 protein: CASSRPGGSSYEQYF. DNA of the CDR3: TGTGCCAGCAGCCGCCCAGGCGGGAGCTCCTACGAGCAGTACTTC.

The rearrangement uses TRBV30 and TRBJ2-2, with a possible D match to TRBD2 (5 bases). CDR1 and CDR2 (germline): GTSNPN, SVGIG (reference sequence). Between the trimmed V and J ends, which lost 6 bases and 0 bases, there was a span of 11 bases. CDR3 length equals 14 residues. The CDR3 sequence is CACRQRTNTGELFF. In DNA form, the CDR3 reads TGTGCCTGCCGGCAGCGGACGAACACCGGGGAGCTGTTTTTT.

This chain joins TRBV9 and TRBJ2-5; a possible D gene is TRBD2 (5 bases). The CDR3 is 15 amino acids. V was cut by 0 bases and J by 5 bases, with 14 bases left in between. The germline gives CDR1 SGDLS, CDR2 YYNGEE. The CDR3 sequence: CASSVGSGAWETQYF. The CDR3 DNA is TGTGCCAGCAGCGTAGGGAGCGGAGCTTGGGAGACCCAGTACTTC.

The V and J genes are TRBV6-5 and TRBJ2-7, with a possible D match to TRBD1 (6 bases). V lost 6 bases to trimming and J lost 3 bases, with 12 bases between them. Germline loops: CDR1 MNHEY, CDR2 SVGAGI. CDR3 length equals 13 residues. The CDR3 loop is CASRRQVNYEQYF. Here the CDR3 DNA reads TGTGCCAGCAGGCGACAGGTTAACTACGAGCAGTACTTC.

This clone appeared once. The rearrangement uses TRBV4-2 and TRBJ2-7; D call uncertain. The CDR3 runs to 18 residues. The germline gives CDR1 LGHNA, CDR2 YNFKEQ. With 0 bases removed from V and 3 bases from J, the gap between germline ends came to 21 bases. CDR3 coding DNA: TGTGCCAGCAGCCAAGATCGCTCGGCCTACACAACCGACTACGAGCAGTACTTC. It specifies CASSQDRSAYTTDYEQYF.

This clone was counted only a few times. V is TRBV7-8 and J is TRBJ1-3; D gene uncertain. This CDR3 has 22 amino acids. Germline loops: CDR1 SGHVS, CDR2 FQNEAQ. V was shortened by 5 bases and J by 0 bases, with 32 bases between the two germline ends. This CDR3 is CASSPYRVMQVSKPLSGNTIYF. In DNA form, the CDR3 reads TGTGCCAGCAGCCCGTATCGAGTTATGCAAGTTTCGAAACCCCTCTCTGGAAACACCATATATTTT.

The rearrangement links TRBV11-2 to TRBJ2-4, with D tentatively TRBD1 (5 bases). Trimming removed 0 bases at V and 8 bases at J, with 11 bases between. The V gene's germline CDR1 is SGHAT and CDR2 FQNNGV. The CDR3 sequence is 14 residues long. The CDR3 sequence: CASSLERGSHIQYF. CDR3 nucleotide sequence: TGTGCCAGCAGCTTAGAAAGGGGTTCTCACATTCAGTACTTC.

The V call is TRBV19, the J call TRBJ2-7; 9 bases are shared with TRBD1. Germline lookup yields CDR1 LNHDA and CDR2 SQIVND (reference sequence). This CDR3 has 15 amino acids. V lost 1 base to trimming and J lost 7 bases; unmatched junction nucleotides: 8. The CDR3 DNA is TGTGCCAGTAGTATAGCCGGACAGGGGAGGGGTGAGCAGTACTTC. Protein product: CASSIAGQGRGEQYF.

The chain recombines TRBV4-3 with TRBJ2-7; tentatively, D is TRBD2 (7 bases). This CDR3 comprises 15 residues. Germline V gene data show CDR1 as LGHNA and CDR2 as YSLEER. V shed 0 bases and J shed 4 bases, with 13 bases lying between them. CDR3 nucleotide sequence: TGCGCCAGCAGCCAAGATCCAAGCGGGACATACGAGCAGTACTTC. Protein: CASSQDPSGTYEQYF.

The genes are TRBV7-2 and TRBJ2-2, with 10 bases identical to TRBD2. CDR3 size: 16 residues. CDR1 is SGHTA, CDR2 FQGNSA, per germline. V dropped 6 bases and J dropped 6; count of bases not matched to a gene: 10. The CDR3 DNA follows: TGTGCCAGCAGTCGTGATCCCGGGACTAGCGCCGGGGAGCTGTTTTTT. Protein sequence: CASSRDPGTSAGELFF. The variable domain in full, completed from reference TRBV7-2 and TRBJ2-2, reads GAGVSQSPSNKVTEKGKDVELRCDPISGHTALYWYRQSLGQGLEFLIYFQGNSAPDKSGLPSDRFSAERTGGSVSTLTIQRTQQEDSAVYLCASSRDPGTSAGELFFGEGSRLTVL.

The V and J genes are TRBV7-9 and TRBJ2-1; 12 positions agree with TRBD2. Trimming removed 10 bases from V and 5 bases from J; junction bases left unmatched: 6. Germline CDR1 is SEHNR and CDR2 is FQNEAQ (reference sequence). The CDR3 consists of 14 residues. The CDR3 DNA is TGTGCCAATGCGCTAGCGGGAGGGCACAATGAGCAGTTCTTC. The encoded protein is CANALAGGHNEQFF.

V usage is TRBV27 and J usage is TRBJ1-2, with TRBD1 as a possible D gene (6 bases). The ends were cut back, 5 bases at V and 8 bases at J, with 15 bases in the middle. Germline V gene data show CDR1 as MNHEY and CDR2 as SMNVEV (reference sequence). There are 13 residues in the CDR3. The CDR3 here is CASSGQGPAGYTF. In DNA, the CDR3 is TGTGCCAGCAGTGGTCAGGGGCCCGCGGGCTACACCTTC.